These 14 T cell receptor beta chains were all obtained from the same sample, sequenced in a study of immune evolution from preneoplasia to lung adenocarcinoma. Clones were read by immunoSEQ multiplex PCR, and TCRdb kept only the in-frame ones, dropping some. The data show 15,000 or so clones, 85% to 90% seen once. The material sequenced was FFPE lung adenocarcinoma in situ tissue. All receptors come from a donor at least 70 years old with lung adenocarcinoma.

This chain uses TRBV7-6 with TRBJ1-1; no reliable D call. The V gene lost 1 base and the J gene lost 1 base, with 7 bases spanning the gap. Germline-derived CDR1 and CDR2 are SGHVS and FNYEAQ. The CDR3 covers 14 residues. CDR3 sequence: CASSLGGTNTEAFF. The CDR3 DNA is TGTGCCAGCAGCTTAGGAGGCACGAACACTGAAGCTTTCTTT.

The chain uses TRBV5-6 and TRBJ2-1, with 10 bases aligning to TRBD2. The CDR3 spans 15 residues. The trim removed 1 base at V and 5 bases at J, leaving 3 bases unmatched. CDR1 is SGHDT, CDR2 YYEEEE, per germline. Here the CDR3 DNA reads TGTGCCAGCAGCTTGTCCCTAGCGGGAGACAATGAGCAGTTCTTC. Its translation is CASSLSLAGDNEQFF.

This chain connects TRBV16 to TRBJ1-4, with D tentatively TRBD1 (5 bases). The CDR3 consists of 15 residues. Germline assignment: CDR1 KGHSY and CDR2 FQNENV. Trimming took 2 bases from V and 0 from J, leaving 7 bases between them. CDR3: CASSQVRATNEKLFF. CDR3 coding DNA: TGTGCCAGCAGCCAAGTCAGGGCAACTAATGAAAAACTGTTTTTT.

There are a few counts of this clone. This chain connects TRBV7-2 to TRBJ2-7; D unresolved. V was pared by 1 base and J by 5 bases, with 15 bases between. This CDR3 contains 15 residues. CDR1 is SGHTA, CDR2 FQGNSA, per germline. In DNA, the CDR3 is TGTGCCAGCAGCTTAGTCCGGGCCTCATATAACGAGCAGTACTTC. Protein sequence: CASSLVRASYNEQYF.

The V call is TRBV6-5, the J call TRBJ2-7, with 7 bases identical to TRBD1. The junction had 5 bases not matched to a gene; V was cut back by 0 bases and J by 3 bases. The germline CDR1 and CDR2 sequences are MNHEY and SVGAGI. The CDR3 has 15 amino acids. The DNA for the CDR3 is TGTGCCAGCAGTTACTCGTGGACAGGCTTCTACGAGCAGTACTTC. Protein sequence: CASSYSWTGFYEQYF.

The chain is built from TRBV6-5 and TRBJ2-7; TRBD2 matches 10 bases. There are 15 residues in the CDR3. From germline, CDR1 is MNHEY and CDR2 SVGAGI. The V segment lost 0 bases and the J segment 6 bases; nucleotides outside the gene matches: 5. Here the CDR3 DNA reads TGTGCCAGCAGTTACTCTTCGCTAGCGGGAGCCGAGCAGTACTTC. Amino acids: CASSYSSLAGAEQYF.

CDR3: CASSLTSQNTEAFF. The CDR3 DNA reads as TGCGCCAGCAGCTTGACCTCGCAGAACACTGAAGCTTTCTTT. The chain carries TRBV5-1 and TRBJ1-1; D call uncertain. The CDR3 contains 14 residues. The germline gives CDR1 SGHRS, CDR2 YFSETQ. Trimming pared 1 base from V and 1 base from J, leaving 8 bases between.

The rearrangement links TRBV15 to TRBJ2-7; D gene ambiguous. The V gene lost 3 bases and the J gene lost 0 bases, with 6 bases spanning the gap. This CDR3 is built from 13 residues. Germline assignment: CDR1 LNHNV and CDR2 YYDKDF (reference sequence). The DNA for the CDR3 is TGTGCCACCAGCAGGGCCAGCTCCTACGAGCAGTACTTC. Translation: CATSRASSYEQYF.

J is TRBJ2-5 and V is TRBV2; 9 nucleotides align to TRBD1. The V and J ends lost 3 bases and 5 bases, in that order; junction bases with no gene match: 7. The CDR3 has 15 amino acids. Germline CDR1 is SNHLY and CDR2 is FYNNEI. Here the CDR3 DNA reads TGTGCCAGCAGTGACACGACAGGGGGTGAGGAGACCCAGTACTTC. Protein product: CASSDTTGGEETQYF. The full variable domain, completed using reference TRBV2 and TRBJ2-5, is EPEVTQTPSHQVTQMGQEVILRCVPISNHLYFYWYRQILGQKVEFLVSFYNNEISEKSEIFDDQFSVERPDGSNFTLKIRSTKLEDSAMYFCASSDTTGGEETQYFGPGTRLLVL.

The chain links TRBV5-1 to TRBJ1-1; D remains ambiguous. CDR3 length equals 15 residues. V was trimmed by 0 bases and J by 1 base, leaving 10 bases between them. Germline V gives CDR1 SGHRS, CDR2 YFSETQ. CDR3 nucleotides: TGCGCCAGCAGCTTGGTTATGCGGGGGAACACTGAAGCTTTCTTT. This translates into CASSLVMRGNTEAFF.

The genes are TRBV29-1 and TRBJ1-2; D perhaps matches TRBD1 (6 bases). V was trimmed by 6 bases and J by 4 bases, leaving 21 bases between them. This CDR3 has 15 residues. From germline, CDR1 is SQVTM and CDR2 ANQGSEA. CDR3 DNA sequence: TGCAGCGTCCTAGGGGGGGACTCAGAATCCTATGGCTACACCTTC. It encodes CSVLGGDSESYGYTF.

The J gene is TRBJ1-2, the V gene TRBV27; D call uncertain. The length of the CDR3 is 13 residues. Per germline, CDR1 MNHEY and CDR2 SMNVEV (reference sequence). V gave up 0 bases and J gave up 8 bases, with 10 bases separating them. CDR3 nucleotide sequence: TGTGCCAGCAGTTTATCTGCGGGTTTCGGCTACACCTTC. Translated: CASSLSAGFGYTF.

The genes are TRBV4-2 and TRBJ1-4; TRBD1 agrees at 9 bases. The germline V gene has CDR1 LGHNA and CDR2 YNFKEQ. There are 14 residues in the CDR3. The V segment lost 4 bases and the J segment 8 bases; nucleotides outside the gene matches: 5. CDR3 coding DNA: TGTGCCAGCAGCCCGGGACAGGGTAGAGAAAAACTGTTTTTT. This sequence encodes CASSPGQGREKLFF.

This chain connects TRBV7-3 to TRBJ2-7; the D gene is possibly TRBD2 (6 bases). This CDR3 region has 15 residues. From germline, CDR1 is SGHTA and CDR2 FQGTGA. Trimming removed 6 bases from V and 2 bases from J, with 17 bases in between. CDR3 DNA: TGTGCCAGCAGTGAGGCGGCGGGATTACCCTACGAGCAGTACTTC. Protein: CASSEAAGLPYEQYF.